The clone carrying this T cell receptor (beta chain) was counted only a few times. Its target is not known. TCR beta CDR3 region amplification was performed from RNA transcripts. In the first-round RT-PCR of the TCR CDR3, the HTBI primer set was used. In TCRdb, the multiplex PCR reads were re-called with MiXCR into one record per CDR3 protein. The data hold about 580,000 distinct CDR3 sequences, with roughly 13% observed a single time. The ends were cut back, 11 bases at V and 0 bases at J, with 13 bases in the middle. Germline-derived CDR1 and CDR2 are LNHDA and SQIVND (reference sequence). This CDR3 contains 13 residues. These data come from a study of T cells in Graves' hyperthyroidism and ophthalmopathy. Whole-study findings and limits: Among thyroid clonotypes expanded above 0.001, most also appeared in blood.

Each diagnosis drew on symptoms, thyroxine, TRAb, thyroid ultrasound and orbital computed tomography findings. First hyperthyroidism diagnosis is when the blood sample was obtained, before any ophthalmopathy symptoms. Sample: blood. The TCR was taken from a woman aged 30 to 39 with Graves' hyperthyroidism that later progressed to Graves' ophthalmopathy. The chain has TRBV19 and TRBJ1-2; unclear D gene. The CDR3 DNA is TGTGCCGCCGGGGATGTAGCTAACTATGGCTACACCTTC. It encodes CAAGDVANYGYTF.